Listed here are 17 T cell receptor beta chains from one sample, sequenced in a study of Graves' ophthalmopathy and Graves' hyperthyroidism. Amplification of TCR beta CDR3 regions used RNA transcripts. HTBI-primed first-round RT-PCR preceded second-round multiplex PCR. TCRdb ran MiXCR on the multiplex PCR reads and lists one entry per CDR3 protein. The sample shows about 210,000 distinct CDR3 sequences, around 30% of them seen only once. Sequencing used peripheral blood. The receptors shown here come from a man in his fifties or sixties with Graves' ophthalmopathy.

This clonotype was detected ten times or more. The chain combines TRBV24-1 with TRBJ2-5, with 7 bases identical to TRBD1. Trimming took 4 bases from V and 1 from J; bases not matched to a gene: 5. Germline V gives CDR1 KGHDR, CDR2 SFDVKD. The CDR3 is 15 residues long. The CDR3 nucleotides are TGTGCCACCAGTGAACCGCGGACAGGCCAAGAGACCCAGTACTTC. It encodes CATSEPRTGQETQYF.

The rearrangement uses TRBV28 and TRBJ1-1; TRBD1 agrees at 7 bases. CDR3 size: 15 residues. The germline CDR1 and CDR2 sequences are MDHEN and SYDVKM. The V segment lost 4 bases and the J segment 2 bases; nucleotides outside the gene matches: 7. The CDR3 sequence: CASSSLDRANTEAFF. CDR3 DNA: TGTGCCAGCAGTTCTCTCGACAGGGCTAACACTGAAGCTTTCTTT.

This clonotype was observed many times. The CDR3 DNA is TGTGCCAGCAGTTTCGGTGGACAGGCCACAGATACGCAGTATTTT. Translation gives CASSFGGQATDTQYF. The chain links TRBV28 to TRBJ2-3; TRBD1 matches at 7 bases. J gave up 2 bases and V 3 bases, and 5 bases lay outside the gene matches. Germline V gives CDR1 MDHEN, CDR2 SYDVKM. The CDR3 sequence is 15 residues long. The full variable domain, with the rest looked up from reference TRBV28 and TRBJ2-3, is DVKVTQSSRYLVKRTGEKVFLECVQDMDHENMFWYRQDPGLGLRLIYFSYDVKMKEKGDIPEGYSVSREKKERFSLILESASTNQTSMYLCASSFGGQATDTQYFGPGTRLTVL.

The chain combines TRBV5-1 with TRBJ2-7, with D tentatively TRBD1 (6 bases). CDR3 size: 15 residues. The ends were cut back, 0 bases at V and 4 bases at J, with 14 bases in the middle. The germline V gene encodes CDR1 SGHRS and CDR2 YFSETQ. The CDR3 sequence is CASSLGPGDAYEQYF. The CDR3, as DNA: TGCGCCAGCAGCTTGGGCCCAGGGGACGCATACGAGCAGTACTTC.

This clonotype was detected many times. The chain employs TRBV12-3 or TRBV12-4 and TRBJ2-5; D is unresolved. CDR3 length equals 11 residues. The ends were cut back, 4 bases at V and 5 bases at J, with 5 bases in the middle. The CDR3 reads CASSSAETQYF. In nucleotides, the CDR3 is TGTGCCAGCAGTTCAGCGGAGACCCAGTACTTC.

This clonotype was seen at least ten times. The rearrangement links TRBV3-1 to TRBJ1-5, with TRBD1 matching over 8 bases. V lost 6 bases to trimming and J lost 2 bases; unmatched junction nucleotides: 3. This CDR3 is 14 amino acids long. CDR1 and CDR2 from the germline V gene are LGHDT and YNNKEL (reference sequence). The CDR3 is CASSQGQGNQPQHF. The DNA of the CDR3 is TGTGCCAGCAGTCAGGGACAGGGCAATCAGCCCCAGCATTTT. Filled out from reference TRBV3-1 and TRBJ1-5, the complete variable domain reads DTAVSQTPKYLVTQMGNDKSIKCEQNLGHDTMYWYKQDSKKFLKIMFSYNNKELIINETVPNRFSPKSPDKAHLNLHINSLELGDSAVYFCASSQGQGNQPQHFGDGTRLSIL.

This clonotype was seen at least ten times. The V and J genes are TRBV5-1 and TRBJ2-7; D may be TRBD1 (6 bases). Trimming took off 5 bases at V and 7 bases at J, with 19 bases between the two ends. The CDR3 has 14 amino acids. Germline CDR1 SGHRS, CDR2 YFSETQ. CDR3 sequence reads: CASRVGTSRLEQYF. CDR3 coding DNA: TGCGCCAGCAGGGTCGGGACATCGCGGCTGGAGCAGTACTTC.

This clonotype was detected many times. The chain links TRBV13 to TRBJ1-2, with unresolved D. The V gene lost 6 bases and the J gene lost 2 bases, with 10 bases spanning the gap. The CDR3 covers 13 residues. Germline CDR1 reads PRHDT; CDR2 reads FYEKMQ (reference sequence). CDR3 DNA: TGTGCCAGCAGGGTCGGGTTGAACTATGGCTACACCTTC. It is translated as CASRVGLNYGYTF.

Here the CDR3 reads CASSPQGLTEAFF. CDR3 DNA sequence: TGTGCCAGCAGTCCACAGGGGCTCACTGAAGCTTTCTTT. This chain links TRBV2 with TRBJ1-1; 7 nucleotides line up with TRBD1. V gave up 5 bases and J gave up 4 bases; unmatched junction bases: 4. Germline CDR1 and CDR2: SNHLY and FYNNEI. The CDR3 is made up of 13 amino acids.

This clonotype was detected only once. This sequence joins TRBV28 and TRBJ1-2, with D possibly being TRBD1 (5 bases). This CDR3 is 16 amino acids long. V was trimmed by 8 bases and J by 0 bases, leaving 19 bases between them. Germline CDR1 MDHEN, CDR2 SYDVKM. CDR3 nucleotides: TGTGCCAGCGGGGACCGTGGCAGACCAGCTAACTATGGCTACACCTTC. Translation: CASGDRGRPANYGYTF.

The gene calls are TRBV5-1 and TRBJ1-2, with D possibly matching TRBD1 (6 bases). The V end lost 3 bases, the J end lost 5 bases, and 11 bases lay between the germline ends. Looked up from germline, CDR1 is SGHRS and CDR2 is YFSETQ. This CDR3 comprises 13 residues. CDR3: CASSWMTGYGYTF. DNA of the CDR3: TGCGCCAGCAGCTGGATGACAGGATATGGCTACACCTTC.

The genes are TRBV6-5 and TRBJ1-6; TRBD1 agrees at 8 bases. The CDR3 contains 15 residues. In germline, CDR1 is MNHEY, CDR2 SVGAGI. V shed 2 bases, J shed 5 bases, and the junction held 2 bases outside the gene matches. In nucleotides, the CDR3 is TGTGCCAGCAGTTACATGGGACAGGATAATTCACCCCTCCACTTT. As protein: CASSYMGQDNSPLHF.

This clonotype was detected many times. This chain joins TRBV6-5 and TRBJ1-5; no clear D gene. V lost 2 bases, J lost 6 bases, and 17 bases lay in between. This CDR3 is 16 amino acids long. Germline loops: CDR1 MNHEY, CDR2 SVGAGI. CDR3 coding DNA: TGTGCCAGCAGTTACGGTGGAGGAACGAATGGTCAGCCCCAGCATTTT. Protein sequence: CASSYGGGTNGQPQHF.

This clonotype has a count of ten or more. V and J are TRBV4-2 and TRBJ1-1, with D possibly matching TRBD1 (5 bases). Per the germline V gene, CDR1 is LGHNA and CDR2 is YNFKEQ. CDR3 size: 14 residues. V was cut by 1 base and J by 5 bases, with 11 bases left in between. The CDR3 region is CASSQGWGRTEAFF. The CDR3 DNA sequence: TGTGCCAGCAGCCAAGGTTGGGGGAGGACTGAAGCTTTCTTT.

This clonotype was counted ten times or more. This chain joins TRBV19 and TRBJ2-7; 11 bases match TRBD2. The CDR3 extends over 14 amino acids. Trimming cost V 3 bases and J 2 bases; bases outside gene matches: 0. From germline, CDR1 is LNHDA and CDR2 SQIVND (reference sequence). CDR3 nucleotides: TGTGCCAGTAGTATTAGCGGGAGGGCCTACGAGCAGTACTTC. Translation gives CASSISGRAYEQYF.

The chain employs TRBV28 and TRBJ2-7; D remains unclear. Per the germline V gene, CDR1 is MDHEN and CDR2 is SYDVKM. The CDR3 length is 14 residues. The V end was cut by 3 bases, the J end by 0 bases, with 9 bases between. The CDR3 region has the DNA TGTGCCAGCAGTTTCCCACATGGCTCCTACGAGCAGTACTTC. This sequence encodes CASSFPHGSYEQYF.

This clonotype was counted many times. The chain is built from TRBV28 and TRBJ2-7; D possibly corresponds to TRBD1 (5 bases). Germline loops: CDR1 MDHEN, CDR2 SYDVKM. Trimming pared 4 bases from V and 0 bases from J, leaving 10 bases between. The CDR3 contains 14 residues. In nucleotides, the CDR3 is TGTGCCAGCAGTTGGGATGACAGCTCCTACGAGCAGTACTTC. Amino acid sequence: CASSWDDSSYEQYF.